This is a list of T cell receptor beta chains from one sample in a study of blood T cells in healthy people across ages. TCRdb re-analysed the 5' RACE reads in MiXCR, keeping a single row per CDR3 protein. Here the sample spans 1,800,000 or so distinct CDR3 sequences, around 40% being singletons. Sequenced material: blood. These receptor sequences come from a human donor in good health. Each CDR3 is given with its conserved first and last residue.

J | V | CDR3
TRBJ2-5 | TRBV20-1 | CSARDGTGIEETQYF
TRBJ2-7 | TRBV28 | CASSPPMTGVRREQYF
. | TRBV18 | CASSHGQGTSEQYF
TRBJ2-6 | TRBV5-1 | CASSLALGVVGANVLTF
TRBJ1-2 | TRBV20-1 | CSAGDSYGYTF
TRBJ2-7 | TRBV4-1 | CASSQDHSSYEQYF
TRBJ2-3 | TRBV20-1 | CSASRTSLTDTQYF
TRBJ2-7 | TRBV20-1 | CSASHSYEQYF
TRBJ1-5 | TRBV6-2/TRBV6-3 | CASSDGTILFGQPQHF
TRBJ2-7 | TRBV6-5 | CASSYGMTYEQYF
TRBJ1-4 | TRBV5-1 | CASSKLPQGDNEKLFF
TRBJ2-3 | TRBV12-3/TRBV12-4 | CASSTDSYTDTQYF
TRBJ1-2 | TRBV27 | CASSLSSSVWLYGYTF
TRBJ1-4 | TRBV20-1 | CSARRVRGEKLFF
TRBJ1-2 | TRBV6-1 | CASSEITGDGYTF
TRBJ1-2 | TRBV20-1 | CSADSTYGGYTF
TRBJ1-2 | TRBV20-1 | CSAAGTPGLIYGYTF
TRBJ2-7 | TRBV28 | CASSQPGQGKQYF
TRBJ2-3 | TRBV12-3/TRBV12-4 | CASSPLGGGTDTQYF
TRBJ2-7 | TRBV2 | CASSETGRSEQYF
TRBJ2-5 | TRBV25-1 | CASSAITSGVRETQYF
TRBJ2-7 | TRBV6-2/TRBV6-3 | CASSPPGTGTYEQYF
TRBJ2-1 | TRBV7-8 | CASSLSVGDNEQFF
TRBJ2-4 | TRBV6-2/TRBV6-3 | CASSPLNEGNEQYF
TRBJ2-3 | TRBV27 | CASSLSGIFNTQYF
TRBJ2-1 | TRBV7-2 | CASSLTGDYFYEQFF
TRBJ2-5 | TRBV20-1 | CSARGGGEETQYF
TRBJ2-1 | TRBV10-3 | CAIRALVSSYNEQFF
TRBJ2-1 | TRBV18 | CASSPRASGGHRSYNEQFF
TRBJ2-1 | TRBV15 | CATSRDSGPQFF
TRBJ1-2 | TRBV6-5 | CASSSETGNGYTF
TRBJ2-3 | TRBV18 | CASFGQGESHTDTQYF
TRBJ2-5 | TRBV7-2 | CASSLGLAGGAETQYF
TRBJ2-7 | TRBV5-1 | CASSQTGRSYEQYF
TRBJ1-2 | TRBV15 | CATSRELGQYGYTF
TRBJ2-3 | TRBV10-3 | CAINFGVSTDTQYF
TRBJ2-7 | TRBV7-2 | CASSPGASDTEQYF
TRBJ2-1 | TRBV29-1 | CSVGTGRYNEQFF
TRBJ1-2 | TRBV20-1 | CSARSFLVYGYTF
TRBJ1-4 | TRBV5-5 | CASTRTGANEKLFF